This T cell receptor (beta chain) was retrieved from a study of PD-L1 blockade in urothelial cancer. Assay: immunoSEQ multiplex PCR; the TCRdb copy retains only in-frame clones and omits some. The sample yields 90,000 to 120,000 clones, 91% seen once. Trimming left V 1 base short and J 6 bases short, with 9 bases between. Germline CDR1 and CDR2: SEHNR and FQNEAQ (reference sequence). The CDR3 contains 13 residues. V and J are TRBV7-9 and TRBJ1-1; D uncertain. The sequencing here drew on PBMCs, taken around atezolizumab (anti-PD-L1) treatment. This clonotype originated in a woman of 80 years or more with urothelial cancer. CDR3 residues: CASSLDPYSEAFF. CDR3 in DNA: TGTGCCAGCAGCTTAGATCCGTATTCTGAAGCTTTCTTT.